This T cell receptor beta chain derives from a study of T cells in Graves' hyperthyroidism and ophthalmopathy. TCR beta CDR3 region amplification was performed from RNA transcripts. With the HTBI primer set, the TCR CDR3 went through a first round of RT-PCR. Each CDR3 protein gets one entry after TCRdb re-called the multiplex PCR reads with MiXCR. The sample has 350,000 to 450,000 distinct CDR3 sequences, around 14% seen once. Germline loops: CDR1 SEHNR, CDR2 FQNEAQ (reference sequence). V dropped 5 bases and J dropped 8; count of bases not matched to a gene: 2. This CDR3 comprises 13 residues. The chain combines TRBV7-9 with TRBJ2-1; 11 bases match TRBD2. What was sequenced was blood. The TCR sequence derives from a woman aged 60-70 years with Graves' hyperthyroidism. Here the CDR3 reads CASSRLAGYEQFF. CDR3 nucleotides: TGTGCCAGCAGCCGACTAGCGGGGTATGAGCAGTTCTTC.